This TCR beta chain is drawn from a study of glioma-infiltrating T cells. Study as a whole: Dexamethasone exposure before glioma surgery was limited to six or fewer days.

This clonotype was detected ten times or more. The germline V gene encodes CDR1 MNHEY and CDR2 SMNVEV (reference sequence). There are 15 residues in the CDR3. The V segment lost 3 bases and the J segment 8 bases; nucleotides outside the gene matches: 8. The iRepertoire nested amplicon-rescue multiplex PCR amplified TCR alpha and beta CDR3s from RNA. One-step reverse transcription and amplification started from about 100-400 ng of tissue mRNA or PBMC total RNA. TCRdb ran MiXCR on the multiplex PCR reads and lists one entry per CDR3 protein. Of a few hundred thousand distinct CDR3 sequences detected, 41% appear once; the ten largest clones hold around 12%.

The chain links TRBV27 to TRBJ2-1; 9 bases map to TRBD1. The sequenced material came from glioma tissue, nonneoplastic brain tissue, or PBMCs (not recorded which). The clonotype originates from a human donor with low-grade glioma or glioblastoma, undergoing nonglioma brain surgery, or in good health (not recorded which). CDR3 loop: CASSLWGQGVDEQFF. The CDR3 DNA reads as TGTGCCAGCAGTTTGTGGGGACAGGGAGTGGATGAGCAGTTCTTC.